This T cell receptor (beta chain) was retrieved from a study of monozygotic twins with inflammatory bowel disease. TCRdb reprocessed the 5' RACE reads and keeps a single row for each CDR3 protein, giving no DNA. The sample has approximately 150,000 distinct CDR3 sequences. The CDR3 extends over 15 amino acids. The germline gives CDR1 MNHEY, CDR2 SVGAGI. The V gene is TRBV6-5, the J gene TRBJ1-3; the D call from TCRdb, TRBD1, cannot be confirmed without DNA. Source material: blood. This TCR was sampled from a human donor with ulcerative colitis or Crohn's disease, or a healthy co-twin of an affected twin (not recorded which). The CDR3 protein is CASSYGRGLGNTIYF.